One and the same sample provided the 8 T cell receptor beta chains below, sequenced in a study of shared clonotypes between healthy human individuals. Data came from immunoSEQ multiplex PCR; TCRdb stores just in-frame clones and leaves some out. This sample yields some 2 million clones, of which approximately 94% are seen a single time; about 1.1% belongs to the top ten. CD8 cells regarded as naive lacked CD45RO, were positively chosen for CCR7, and omitted terminally differentiated effector memory CD45RA+ cells. The sequenced sample consisted of naive CD8+ T cells sorted from blood. All receptors come from a man aged 18 to 30 in good health.

The V and J genes are TRBV6-1 and TRBJ1-2; tentatively, D is TRBD1 (6 bases). The germline V gene has CDR1 MNHNS and CDR2 SASEGT. Trimming removed 2 bases at V and 6 bases at J, with 13 bases between. This CDR3 is 14 amino acids long. This CDR3 reads CASSEPGEANGYTF. In nucleotides, the CDR3 is TGTGCCAGCAGTGAACCAGGGGAGGCTAATGGCTACACCTTC.

The chain joins TRBV9 to TRBJ1-3; D is undetermined. Per the germline V gene, CDR1 is SGDLS and CDR2 is YYNGEE. CDR3 length equals 15 residues. Deletions cut 3 bases from V and 0 bases from J, with 10 bases between. The CDR3 nucleotides read TGTGCCAGCAGCGCCCGGGTGAGCTCTGGAAACACCATATATTTT. Translating gives CASSARVSSGNTIYF.

The chain links TRBV19 to TRBJ1-1; perhaps TRBD1 as D (5 bases). Germline V gene lookup returns CDR1 LNHDA and CDR2 SQIVND (reference sequence). This CDR3 is 15 amino acids long. Trimming left V 3 bases short and J 7 bases short, with 18 bases between. In DNA, the CDR3 is TGTGCCAGTAGTATTCAGCCCGGGGGGTTGATTGAAGCTTTCTTT. It codes for CASSIQPGGLIEAFF.

This clone was counted a single time. V is TRBV9 and J is TRBJ1-2; 10 bases align to TRBD1. V was pared by 3 bases and J by 5 bases, with 10 bases of the junction left unmatched. The CDR3 has 16 residues. CDR1 SGDLS and CDR2 YYNGEE come from the germline V gene. The CDR3 bases are TGTGCCAGCAGCGCTCACACTTGGACAGGGGGATATGGCTACACCTTC. It translates to CASSAHTWTGGYGYTF.

DNA for the CDR3: TGTGCCAGCAGCCCCCTGGGTGGAGATACGCAGTATTTT. It translates to CASSPLGGDTQYF. The V gene is TRBV14, the J gene TRBJ2-3; D gene unclear. Germline V gives CDR1 SGHDN, CDR2 FVKESK. Trimming shortened V by 4 bases and J by 5 bases, and 10 bases separated the two germline ends. The CDR3 runs 13 residues.

V usage is TRBV2 and J usage is TRBJ2-7; 9 nucleotides match TRBD1. Looked up from germline, CDR1 is SNHLY and CDR2 is FYNNEI. Unmatched junction bases numbered 7, after V lost 1 base and J lost 3 bases. CDR3 size: 16 residues. The CDR3 loop is CASSEDLGQGDYEQYF. CDR3 sequence (DNA): TGTGCCAGCAGTGAAGACCTGGGACAGGGAGACTACGAGCAGTACTTC. The complete variable domain, with remaining parts taken from reference TRBV2 and TRBJ2-7, reads EPEVTQTPSHQVTQMGQEVILRCVPISNHLYFYWYRQILGQKVEFLVSFYNNEISEKSEIFDDQFSVERPDGSNFTLKIRSTKLEDSAMYFCASSEDLGQGDYEQYFGPGTRLTVT.

The chain has TRBV28 and TRBJ2-7; D is unresolved. Germline loops: CDR1 MDHEN, CDR2 SYDVKM. The CDR3 extends over 12 amino acids. V lost 5 bases and J lost 6, with 11 bases in between. In nucleotides, the CDR3 is TGTGCCAGCAGTAATCATCCAAGCGAGCAGTACTTC. This gives the protein CASSNHPSEQYF.

The V call is TRBV27, the J call TRBJ2-7, with a tentative D call TRBD1 (6 bases). Trimming took off 0 bases at V and 2 bases at J, with 8 bases between the two ends. From germline, CDR1 is MNHEY and CDR2 SMNVEV (reference sequence). The CDR3 spans 14 residues. In DNA, the CDR3 is TGTGCCAGCAGTTTATCGGACAGAGCCTACGAGCAGTACTTC. Translating it yields CASSLSDRAYEQYF.